This passage covers 15 T cell receptor beta chains from one sample sequenced in a study of blood T cell repertoires in COVID-19. Sequenced by immunoSEQ multiplex PCR; TCRdb stores in-frame clones only, minus some. Counted here are fewer than 300,000 clones, about 90% occurring once; the ten biggest clones make up around 12%. Sequenced input: peripheral blood. These receptors were collected from a woman aged 25 to 39 with COVID-19, enrolled during active disease.

This chain connects TRBV19 to TRBJ2-1; tentatively, D is TRBD1 (5 bases). Germline-derived CDR1 and CDR2 are LNHDA and SQIVND (reference sequence). The CDR3 totals 13 residues. Trimming removed 5 bases at V and 8 bases at J, with 13 bases between. The CDR3 loop reads CASSRNLGHEQFF. For the CDR3, the DNA is TGTGCCAGTAGTCGGAACTTGGGGCATGAGCAGTTCTTC.

The chain links TRBV7-2 to TRBJ1-1; weak D call: TRBD1 (6 bases). Trimming stripped 5 bases from V and 3 bases from J, with 10 bases between. Germline V CDR1 and CDR2: SGHTA, FQGNSA. The CDR3 spans 13 residues. The CDR3 coding sequence is TGTGCCAGCAGCACTCAGGGGTACACTGAAGCTTTCTTT. Residues: CASSTQGYTEAFF.

V gene TRBV3-1 (or the pseudogene TRBV3-2) combines with J gene TRBJ1-6, with TRBD1 as a possible D gene (5 bases). Germline lookup yields CDR1 LGHDT and CDR2 YNNKEL (reference sequence). The ends were cut back, 4 bases at V and 8 bases at J, with 18 bases in the middle. This CDR3 has 16 amino acids. In DNA form, the CDR3 reads TGTGCCAGCAGCCCGGAAAGGGGCTTTCGCTATTCACCCCTCCACTTT. This sequence encodes CASSPERGFRYSPLHF.

The rearrangement joins TRBV30 to TRBJ2-7; D might be TRBD1 (5 bases). V lost 0 bases, J lost 7 bases, and 10 bases lay in between. The germline gives CDR1 GTSNPN, CDR2 SVGIG (reference sequence). CDR3 size: 12 residues. The CDR3 loop reads CAWSVQAPEQYF. The CDR3 nucleotides read TGTGCCTGGAGTGTACAGGCCCCTGAGCAGTACTTC. Together with reference TRBV30 and TRBJ2-7, the CDR3 gives the full variable domain: SQTIHQWPATLVQPVGSPLSLECTVEGTSNPNLYWYRQAAGRGLQLLFYSVGIGQISSEVPQNLSASRPQDRQFILSSKKLLLSDSGFYLCAWSVQAPEQYFGPGTRLTVT.

The CDR3 bases are TGTGCCAGTAGTATATTATCAGGGGCCATCGCTGAAGCTTTCTTT. It translates to CASSILSGAIAEAFF. The V call is TRBV19, the J call TRBJ1-1, with D possibly matching TRBD1 (6 bases). This CDR3 is 15 amino acids long. Per germline, CDR1 LNHDA and CDR2 SQIVND (reference sequence). Trimming removed 2 bases at V and 6 bases at J, with 16 bases between.

The V and J genes are TRBV19 and TRBJ2-1, with D possibly TRBD1 on 6 matching bases. The V gene's germline CDR1 is LNHDA and CDR2 SQIVND (reference sequence). The V gene lost 4 bases and the J gene lost 7 bases, with 8 bases spanning the gap. The length of the CDR3 is 12 residues. This chain's CDR3 is CASSTGTNEQFF. As DNA, the CDR3 is TGTGCCAGTAGTACCGGGACAAATGAGCAGTTCTTC.

This chain joins TRBV6-7 and TRBJ1-4, with unresolved D. TRBV6-7 belongs to the ORF category, with a function that is uncertain. The V and J ends lost 2 bases and 7 bases respectively, with 14 bases between them. CDR3 length: 15 amino acids. CDR3: CASSYLGVRREKLFF. The CDR3 DNA is TGTGCCAGCAGTTACCTAGGCGTTCGGCGTGAAAAACTGTTTTTT.

V is TRBV2 and J is TRBJ2-7, with D unresolved. Germline values: CDR1 SNHLY, CDR2 FYNNEI. Trimming cost V 7 bases and J 3 bases, with 19 bases left between them. The CDR3 sequence is 15 residues long. This chain's CDR3 is CASNYGSSRNYEQYF. The CDR3 nucleotides read TGTGCCAGCAACTACGGTAGTAGTCGCAACTACGAGCAGTACTTC.

CDR3 coding DNA: TGCGCCAGCAGCCAAGATCTCCGACTTCAAACCTACGAGCAGTACTTC. It translates to CASSQDLRLQTYEQYF. V usage is TRBV4-1 and J usage is TRBJ2-7; D gene ambiguous. CDR1 and CDR2 from the germline V gene are MGHRA and YSYEKL. The CDR3 runs to 16 residues. V gave up 0 bases and J gave up 2 bases, with 14 bases separating them.

The table lists this clone with a count of one. This sequence joins TRBV18 and TRBJ2-2, with D maybe TRBD2 (5 bases). V shed 3 bases and J shed 5 bases, with 13 bases lying between them. Germline CDR1 is KGHSH and CDR2 is LQKENI. The CDR3 length is 15 residues. For the CDR3, the DNA is TGTGCCAGCTCACCCTCCGCTAGCAAGACCGGGGAGCTGTTTTTT. It specifies CASSPSASKTGELFF.

The chain couples TRBV19 to TRBJ1-5; D is ambiguous. Germline-derived CDR1 and CDR2 are LNHDA and SQIVND (reference sequence). The V and J ends lost 4 bases and 7 bases respectively, with 11 bases between them. The CDR3 is 13 amino acids. CDR3 region: CASSTGSWQPQHF. Written as DNA, the CDR3 is TGTGCCAGTAGTACAGGTTCTTGGCAGCCCCAGCATTTT.

This rearrangement joins TRBV5-1 to TRBJ1-1; D is unclear. Germline assignment: CDR1 SGHRS and CDR2 YFSETQ. The CDR3 has 14 amino acids. The ends were cut back, 4 bases at V and 0 bases at J, with 10 bases in the middle. The CDR3 here is CASSLSYLNTEAFF. The CDR3 DNA reads as TGCGCCAGCAGCCTGAGTTACTTGAACACTGAAGCTTTCTTT.

The rearrangement uses TRBV5-1 and TRBJ2-7, with 8 bases matching TRBD2. The germline V gene encodes CDR1 SGHRS and CDR2 YFSETQ. The V gene end was trimmed by 6 bases and the J gene end by 2 bases; junction bases not matched to a gene: 4. This CDR3 has 13 residues. CDR3 residues: CASTSGSAYEQYF. The CDR3 DNA reads as TGCGCCAGCACTAGCGGGTCTGCCTACGAGCAGTACTTC.

The chain links TRBV3-1 (or the pseudogene TRBV3-2) to TRBJ1-2; a possible D gene is TRBD1 (6 bases). The V end lost 4 bases, the J end lost 7 bases, and 16 bases lay between the germline ends. Germline CDR1 is LGHDT and CDR2 is YNNKEL (reference sequence). The CDR3 runs 14 residues. CDR3 in DNA: TGTGCCAGCAGCCCCCGGGACAAACGGGCTGGCTACACCTTC. Amino acid sequence: CASSPRDKRAGYTF.

The chain combines TRBV15 with TRBJ2-1, with a weak D call TRBD1 (5 bases). With 5 bases removed from V and 2 bases from J, the gap between germline ends came to 25 bases. Per the germline V gene, CDR1 is LNHNV and CDR2 is YYDKDF (reference sequence). The CDR3 spans 19 residues. CDR3 bases: TGTGCCACCAGCCTGCACCAAACCAGGGCGGCAAGCACCTACAATGAGCAGTTCTTC. Amino acids: CATSLHQTRAASTYNEQFF.